Given below is one TCR beta chain in context. Its antigen is unknown. The assay was immunoSEQ multiplex PCR, and TCRdb's table has in-frame clones only and misses some. There are 20,000 to 30,000 clones in the sample; roughly three quarters occur only once, and almost 8.5% lies in the top ten. The data stem from a study of vaccination effects on CD4 cells after COVID-19. Ahead of sequencing, the ViraFEST assay grew antigen-specific CD4+ T cells using viral peptide pools. Scientists isolated CD4+ T cells after an approximately 10-day culture period ended. Either the BNT162b2 or mRNA-1273 vaccine was given to participants in two doses. Both day 3 and day 7 saw half the medium replaced with IL-2 medium. General study results and limits: Few convalescent patients were studied, and early post-infection samples were lacking. Clones arising from infection and from vaccination showed marked clonal contraction late after vaccination. In vaccinees who were healthy, merely 1 out of 255 vaccine-induced clones cross-reacted with common cold coronaviruses.

The source is a human donor who received a COVID-19 vaccine. Sequenced material: CD4+ T cells from PBMCs cultured with SARS-CoV-2 spike peptides, taken after COVID-19 vaccination.

The CDR3 bases are TGTGCCAGCAGCACGAGAATAGTCTCTGGAAACACCATATATTTT. Its translation is CASSTRIVSGNTIYF. The chain couples TRBV7-8 to TRBJ1-3, with D unclear. This CDR3 is built from 15 residues. Trimming left V 5 bases short and J 0 bases short, with 11 bases between. Germline V gene data show CDR1 as SGHVS and CDR2 as FQNEAQ.